The entry that follows covers one T cell receptor beta chain sequence. The CDR3 consists of 14 residues. CDR1 and CDR2 from the germline V gene are SGHRS and YFSETQ. V lost 0 bases, J lost 5 bases, and 11 bases lay in between. Using its own MiXCR run on the 5' RACE reads, TCRdb lists one record per CDR3 protein. Altogether 260,000 or so distinct CDR3 sequences are present, about 7.5% being singletons, with the ten largest covering about 5.8%. This entry comes from a study of identical twins. These data are also associated with another study on yellow fever vaccine responses in identical twins.

Sequencing was done on a sample of CD8+ T cells sorted from blood. The V and J genes are TRBV5-1 and TRBJ2-5, with a tentative D call TRBD2 (5 bases). The receptor was isolated from a woman aged 18-35 years in good health. As DNA, the CDR3 is TGCGCCAGCAGCTTGGAGAGCAGGAGGGAGACCCAGTACTTC. It specifies CASSLESRRETQYF. The full variable domain, its missing parts supplied by reference TRBV5-1 and TRBJ2-5, is KAGVTQTPRYLIKTRGQQVTLSCSPISGHRSVSWYQQTPGQGLQFLFEYFSETQRNKGNFPGRFSGRQFSNSRSEMNVSTLELGDSALYLCASSLESRRETQYFGPGTRLLVL.